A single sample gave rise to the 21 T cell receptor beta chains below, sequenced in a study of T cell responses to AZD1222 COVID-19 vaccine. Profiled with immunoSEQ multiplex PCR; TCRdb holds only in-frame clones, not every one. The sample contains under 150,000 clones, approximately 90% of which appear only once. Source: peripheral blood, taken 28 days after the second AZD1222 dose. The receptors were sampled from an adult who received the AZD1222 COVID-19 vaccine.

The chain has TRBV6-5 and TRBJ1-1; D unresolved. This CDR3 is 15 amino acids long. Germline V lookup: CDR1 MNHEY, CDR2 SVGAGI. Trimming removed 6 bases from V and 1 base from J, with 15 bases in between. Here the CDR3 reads CASSLSGVRNTEAFF. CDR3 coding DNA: TGTGCCAGCAGCCTGTCCGGAGTTAGGAACACTGAAGCTTTCTTT.

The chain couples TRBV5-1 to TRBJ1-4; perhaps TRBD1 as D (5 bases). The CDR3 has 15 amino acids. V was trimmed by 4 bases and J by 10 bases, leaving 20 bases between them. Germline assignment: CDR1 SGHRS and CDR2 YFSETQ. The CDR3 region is CASSAEQPQGTKLFF. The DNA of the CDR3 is TGCGCCAGCAGCGCCGAACAACCGCAGGGCACAAAACTGTTTTTT.

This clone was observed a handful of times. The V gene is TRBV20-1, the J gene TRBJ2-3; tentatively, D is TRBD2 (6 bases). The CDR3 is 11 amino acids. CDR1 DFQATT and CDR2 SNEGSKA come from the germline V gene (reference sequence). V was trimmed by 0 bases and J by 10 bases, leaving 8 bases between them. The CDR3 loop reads CSARDRRAQYF. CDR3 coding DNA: TGCAGTGCTAGAGATAGGAGGGCGCAGTATTTT.

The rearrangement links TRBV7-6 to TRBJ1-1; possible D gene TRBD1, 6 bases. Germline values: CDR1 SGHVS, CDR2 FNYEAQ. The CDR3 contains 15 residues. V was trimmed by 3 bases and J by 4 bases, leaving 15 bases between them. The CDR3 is CASSFSRGFGTEAFF. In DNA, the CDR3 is TGTGCCAGCAGCTTTTCCAGGGGCTTTGGCACTGAAGCTTTCTTT.

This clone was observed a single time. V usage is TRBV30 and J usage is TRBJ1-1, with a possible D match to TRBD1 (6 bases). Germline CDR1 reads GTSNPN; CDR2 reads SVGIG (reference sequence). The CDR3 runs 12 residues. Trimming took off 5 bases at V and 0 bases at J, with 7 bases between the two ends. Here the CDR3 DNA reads TGTGCCTGGGGACAGCTGAACACTGAAGCTTTCTTT. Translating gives CAWGQLNTEAFF.

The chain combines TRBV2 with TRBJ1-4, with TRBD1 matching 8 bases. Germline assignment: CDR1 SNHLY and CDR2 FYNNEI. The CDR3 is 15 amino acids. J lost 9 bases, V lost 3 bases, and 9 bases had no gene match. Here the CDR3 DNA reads TGTGCCAGCAGTGAGTTGACAGGGGCTTTGCAAAAACTGTTTTTT. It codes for CASSELTGALQKLFF.

CDR3 sequence: CASSLGVVSGRGVQPQHF. The CDR3 DNA reads as TGTGCCAGTAGTCTCGGGGTTGTTAGTGGCAGGGGGGTTCAGCCCCAGCATTTT. This rearrangement joins TRBV19 to TRBJ1-5; TRBD1 matches at 7 bases. This CDR3 region has 18 residues. Germline V lookup: CDR1 LNHDA, CDR2 SQIVND (reference sequence). J was trimmed by 6 bases and V by 5 bases; bases with no gene match: 19. The full variable domain, with the rest looked up from reference TRBV19 and TRBJ1-5, is DGGITQSPKYLFRKEGQNVTLSCEQNLNHDAMYWYRQDPGQGLRLIYYSQIVNDFQKGDIAEGYSVSREKKESFPLTVTSAQKNPTAFYLCASSLGVVSGRGVQPQHFGDGTRLSIL.

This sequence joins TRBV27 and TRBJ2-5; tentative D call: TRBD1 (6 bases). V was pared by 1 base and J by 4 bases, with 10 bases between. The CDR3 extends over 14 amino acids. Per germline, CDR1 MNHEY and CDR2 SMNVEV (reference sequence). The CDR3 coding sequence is TGTGCCAGCAGTTTATTGGGGGCGCGAGAGACCCAGTACTTC. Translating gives CASSLLGARETQYF.

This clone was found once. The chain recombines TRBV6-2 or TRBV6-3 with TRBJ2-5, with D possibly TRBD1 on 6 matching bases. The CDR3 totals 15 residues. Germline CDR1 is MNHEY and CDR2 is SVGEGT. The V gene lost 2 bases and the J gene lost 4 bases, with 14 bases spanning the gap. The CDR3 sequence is CASSYPPSGAETQYF. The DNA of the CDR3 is TGTGCCAGCAGTTACCCCCCTTCAGGGGCAGAGACCCAGTACTTC.

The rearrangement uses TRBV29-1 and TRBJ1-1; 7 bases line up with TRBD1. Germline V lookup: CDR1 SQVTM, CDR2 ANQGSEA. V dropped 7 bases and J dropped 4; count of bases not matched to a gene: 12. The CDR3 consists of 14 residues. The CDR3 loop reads CSGTLAAGGTEAFF. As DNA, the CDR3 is TGCAGCGGGACTTTAGCCGCAGGGGGCACTGAAGCTTTCTTT.

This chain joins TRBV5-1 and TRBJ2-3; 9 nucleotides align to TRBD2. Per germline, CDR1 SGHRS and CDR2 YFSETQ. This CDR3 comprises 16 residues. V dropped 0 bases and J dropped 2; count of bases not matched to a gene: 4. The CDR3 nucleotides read TGCGCCAGCAGCTTGGGGCTAGCGGGGATCACAGATACGCAGTATTTT. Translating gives CASSLGLAGITDTQYF.

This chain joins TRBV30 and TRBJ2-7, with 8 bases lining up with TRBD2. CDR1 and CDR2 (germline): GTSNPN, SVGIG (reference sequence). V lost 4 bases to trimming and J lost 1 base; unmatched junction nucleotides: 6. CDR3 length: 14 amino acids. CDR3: CAWKGERGSYEQYF. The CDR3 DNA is TGTGCCTGGAAAGGAGAGCGGGGGTCCTACGAGCAGTACTTC.

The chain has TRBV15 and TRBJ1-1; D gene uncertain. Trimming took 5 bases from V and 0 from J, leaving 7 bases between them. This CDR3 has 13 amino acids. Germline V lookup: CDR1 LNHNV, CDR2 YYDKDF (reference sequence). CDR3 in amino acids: CATSFSVNTEAFF. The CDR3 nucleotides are TGTGCCACCAGCTTCTCAGTGAACACTGAAGCTTTCTTT.

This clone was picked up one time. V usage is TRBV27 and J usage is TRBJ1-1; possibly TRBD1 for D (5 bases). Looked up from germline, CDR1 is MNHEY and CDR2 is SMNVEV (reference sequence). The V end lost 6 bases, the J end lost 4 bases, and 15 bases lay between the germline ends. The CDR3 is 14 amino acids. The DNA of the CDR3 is TGTGCCAGCAGAACGAACAGGATGGGCACTGAAGCTTTCTTT. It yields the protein CASRTNRMGTEAFF.

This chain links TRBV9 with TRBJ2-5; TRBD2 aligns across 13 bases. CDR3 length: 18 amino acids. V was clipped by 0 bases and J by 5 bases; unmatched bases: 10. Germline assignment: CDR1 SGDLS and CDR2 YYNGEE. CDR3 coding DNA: TGTGCCAGCAGCGTAGGGACTAGCGGGAGCGTGGGTCTTGAGACCCAGTACTTC. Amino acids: CASSVGTSGSVGLETQYF. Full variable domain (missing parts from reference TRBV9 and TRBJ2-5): DSGVTQTPKHLITATGQRVTLRCSPRSGDLSVYWYQQSLDQGLQFLIQYYNGEERAKGNILERFSAQQFPDLHSELNLSSLELGDSALYFCASSVGTSGSVGLETQYFGPGTRLLVL.

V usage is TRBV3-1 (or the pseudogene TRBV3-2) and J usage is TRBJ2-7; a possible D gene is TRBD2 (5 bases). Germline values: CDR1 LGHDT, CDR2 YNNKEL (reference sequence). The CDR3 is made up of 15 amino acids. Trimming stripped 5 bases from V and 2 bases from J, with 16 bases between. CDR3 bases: TGTGCCAGCAGCTCGGGAATGGAGGACGCCTACGAGCAGTACTTC. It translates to CASSSGMEDAYEQYF.

The CDR3 coding sequence is TGTGCCAGCAGATCTCCCACTAACTATGGCTACACCTTC. Amino acids: CASRSPTNYGYTF. The chain combines TRBV27 with TRBJ1-2, with D uncertain. V lost 6 bases and J 0 bases, leaving 8 bases between the germline ends. The CDR3 extends over 13 amino acids. Germline lookup yields CDR1 MNHEY and CDR2 SMNVEV (reference sequence).

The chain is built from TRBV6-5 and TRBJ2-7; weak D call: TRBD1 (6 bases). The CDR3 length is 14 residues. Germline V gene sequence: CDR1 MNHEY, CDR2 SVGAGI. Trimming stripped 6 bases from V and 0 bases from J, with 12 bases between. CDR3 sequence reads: CASSRQGGSYEQYF. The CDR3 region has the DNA TGTGCCAGCAGCCGACAAGGGGGCTCCTACGAGCAGTACTTC.

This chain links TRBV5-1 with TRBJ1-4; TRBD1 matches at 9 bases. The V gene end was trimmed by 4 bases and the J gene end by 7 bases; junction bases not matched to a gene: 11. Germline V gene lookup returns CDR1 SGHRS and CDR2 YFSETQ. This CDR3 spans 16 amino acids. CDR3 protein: CASSLPGQGMREKLFF. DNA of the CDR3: TGCGCCAGCAGCCTACCGGGACAGGGTATGCGTGAAAAACTGTTTTTT.

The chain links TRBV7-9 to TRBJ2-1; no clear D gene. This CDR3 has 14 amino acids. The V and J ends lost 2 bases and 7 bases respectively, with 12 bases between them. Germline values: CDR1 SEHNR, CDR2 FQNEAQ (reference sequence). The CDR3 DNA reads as TGTGCCAGCAGCTTATTGGCCCTCCGGAATGAGCAGTTCTTC. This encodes CASSLLALRNEQFF.

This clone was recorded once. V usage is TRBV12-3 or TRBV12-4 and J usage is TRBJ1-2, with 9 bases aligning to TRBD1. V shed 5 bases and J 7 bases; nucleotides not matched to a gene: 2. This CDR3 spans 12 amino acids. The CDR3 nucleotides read TGTGCCAGCAGTCGACAGGGGGTTGGCTACACCTTC. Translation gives CASSRQGVGYTF.